This entry features one TCR beta chain sequence. This sample is drawn from a study of blood T cell repertoires in COVID-19. The CDR3 sequence is 11 residues long. V was clipped by 4 bases and J by 7 bases, with 7 bases between them. Germline V gene data show CDR1 as SQVTM and CDR2 as ANQGSEA. Original handling: Reference gene primer amplification yielded estimated nucleated cell counts. TCRdb's table, derived via immunoSEQ multiplex PCR, lists solely in-frame clones and lacks some. From that table come the V and J calls and clone size; the DNA was used to work out D and trimming. Among some 420,000 clones listed, approximately 92% were seen once. Two consecutive negative NP/OP PCR tests, clearance, or resolved symptoms defined Cohort 3 recovery.

The sequenced material came from PBMCs or T cells enriched from blood (not recorded which). This chain uses TRBV29-1 with TRBJ1-4; possible D gene TRBD1, 5 bases. The receptor's source is a man aged 25-45 years who had recovered from COVID-19. The DNA for the CDR3 is TGCAGCGTTGGGGGCGGTGAAAAACTGTTTTTT. This gives the protein CSVGGGEKLFF.